This T cell receptor beta chain was documented in a study of human T cells and chemical hapten exposure. TCRdb fed the RACE reads into MiXCR, producing one record per CDR3 protein. The profile shows fewer than 100,000 distinct CDR3 sequences, roughly an eighth of them singletons. Germline CDR1 is MDHEN and CDR2 is SYDVKM. V lost 6 bases and J 2 bases, leaving 11 bases between the germline ends. This CDR3 spans 13 amino acids. Noted time point: patch test 1, 2 weeks after DPC sensitization. Treatment of the sample: therapeutic diphenylcyclopropenone sensitization with weekly scalp DPC. Sequencing was performed on whole blood, taken in connection with sensitization to the hapten diphenylcyclopropenone (DPC). The rearrangement links TRBV28 to TRBJ2-7; no clear D. The receptor was derived from a woman in her thirties or forties with alopecia areata. Some clones in this sample may be carry-over from other donors' samples. CDR3 nucleotide sequence: TGTGCCAGCAGCCCCCCCGATGCCTACGAGCAGTACTTC. It translates to CASSPPDAYEQYF.